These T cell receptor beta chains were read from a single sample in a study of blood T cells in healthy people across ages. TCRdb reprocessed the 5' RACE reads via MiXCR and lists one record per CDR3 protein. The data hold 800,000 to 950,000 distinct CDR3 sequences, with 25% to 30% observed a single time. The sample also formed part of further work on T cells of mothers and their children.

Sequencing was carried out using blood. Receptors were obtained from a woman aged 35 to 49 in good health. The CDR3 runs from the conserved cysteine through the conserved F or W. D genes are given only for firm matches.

CDR3 protein: CASSSRTSGGSSERFF; J gene: TRBJ2-1; D gene: TRBD2; V gene: TRBV5-1
CDR3 protein: CASSPPGQGRGYGYTF; J gene: TRBJ1-2; D gene: TRBD1; V gene: TRBV14
CDR3 protein: CASRFRGAFF; J gene: TRBJ1-1; D gene: -; V gene: TRBV2
CDR3 protein: CASSPEVLSGVGSGYF; J gene: TRBJ2-7; D gene: -; V gene: TRBV11-2
CDR3 protein: CSARSRGGTNYGYTF; J gene: TRBJ1-2; D gene: -; V gene: TRBV29-1
CDR3 protein: CASLPTSGFDEQYF; J gene: -; D gene: -; V gene: TRBV27
CDR3 protein: CASSQGANRGRETQYF; J gene: TRBJ2-5; D gene: TRBD1; V gene: TRBV5-5
CDR3 protein: CASSRKTLSDTEAFF; J gene: TRBJ1-1; D gene: -; V gene: TRBV7-2
CDR3 protein: CASSVQGAGNTIYF; J gene: TRBJ1-3; D gene: TRBD1; V gene: TRBV7-2
CDR3 protein: CASTSRGTEAFF; J gene: TRBJ1-1; D gene: -; V gene: TRBV12-3/TRBV12-4
CDR3 protein: CSAPDRGGKLFF; J gene: TRBJ1-4; D gene: TRBD1; V gene: TRBV20-1
CDR3 protein: CSADGQGAYEQYF; J gene: TRBJ2-7; D gene: TRBD1; V gene: TRBV20-1
CDR3 protein: CASSEALRVQPQHF; J gene: TRBJ1-5; D gene: -; V gene: TRBV6-1
CDR3 protein: CASSQAFILAGSTDTQYF; J gene: TRBJ2-3; D gene: -; V gene: TRBV4-1
CDR3 protein: CASTPIPPITDTQYF; J gene: TRBJ2-3; D gene: -; V gene: TRBV5-1
CDR3 protein: CASSFSGGKTEAFF; J gene: TRBJ1-1; D gene: -; V gene: TRBV12-3/TRBV12-4
CDR3 protein: CASNIVSNQPQHF; J gene: TRBJ1-5; D gene: -; V gene: TRBV2
CDR3 protein: CASSLSTGVNEQFF; J gene: TRBJ2-1; D gene: TRBD1; V gene: TRBV7-9
CDR3 protein: CASSPAGARYAQYF; J gene: TRBJ2-3; D gene: -; V gene: TRBV7-2
CDR3 protein: CASSQAYREHYNEQFF; J gene: TRBJ2-1; D gene: -; V gene: TRBV4-3